This passage covers 17 T cell receptor beta chains from one sample sequenced in a study of cytomegalovirus exposure and HLA in healthy donors. Primers included in the PCR were 60 Vbeta and 13 Jbeta primers. The table came from immunoSEQ multiplex PCR; TCRdb's copy has only in-frame clones and leaves some out. The data contain about 98,000 clones, more than 70% of them seen just once; the ten biggest clones take up roughly 9.8%. What was sequenced was PBMCs. Source of these receptors: a man aged 18 to 30 in good health and CMV-seropositive.

This rearrangement joins TRBV29-1 to TRBJ2-7; 7 bases are shared with TRBD1. The CDR3 is made up of 13 amino acids. Germline loops: CDR1 SQVTM, CDR2 ANQGSEA. Trimming removed 4 bases from V and 0 bases from J; junction bases left unmatched: 3. CDR3 bases: TGCAGCGTTGTAGGGACAGCCTCCTACGAGCAGTACGTC. Amino acids: CSVVGTASYEQYV.

The chain joins TRBV19 to TRBJ1-5, with TRBD1 matching 7 bases. This CDR3 contains 13 residues. V trimming: 4 bases; J trimming: 5 bases; junction bases outside the gene matches: 2. The V gene's germline CDR1 is LNHDA and CDR2 SQIVND (reference sequence). CDR3 sequence reads: CASSNDRDQPQHF. CDR3 DNA: TGTGCCAGTAGTAATGACAGGGATCAGCCCCAGCATTTT.

The CDR3 is CASSRLGQGRNEQYF. DNA of the CDR3: TGTGCCAGCAGCCGCCTTGGACAGGGGAGAAACGAGCAGTACTTC. This chain joins TRBV6-5 and TRBJ2-7; TRBD1 matches at 9 bases. J was trimmed by 5 bases and V by 6 bases; bases with no gene match: 11. Germline CDR1 is MNHEY and CDR2 is SVGAGI. This CDR3 spans 15 amino acids.

The V call is TRBV15, the J call TRBJ1-1; D gene unclear. CDR1 is LNHNV, CDR2 YYDKDF, per germline (reference sequence). With 0 bases removed from V and 7 bases from J, the gap between germline ends came to 9 bases. The CDR3 extends over 13 amino acids. The CDR3 reads CATSRDKNGEAFF. The CDR3 DNA reads TGTGCCACCAGCAGAGATAAGAACGGTGAAGCTTTCTTT.

This clone showed up just once. This chain connects TRBV4-1 to TRBJ1-1, with D possibly being TRBD1 (5 bases). There are 14 residues in the CDR3. Trimming cost V 0 bases and J 4 bases, with 9 bases left between them. Germline V CDR1 and CDR2: MGHRA, YSYEKL. CDR3 DNA sequence: TGCGCCAGCAGCCAAGATCTCGGGGGCACTGAAGCTTTCTTT. Translated: CASSQDLGGTEAFF.

J is TRBJ2-2 and V is TRBV5-1, with TRBD2 matching 10 bases. Germline loops: CDR1 SGHRS, CDR2 YFSETQ. With 2 bases clipped from V and 4 bases from J, the junction kept 2 bases outside the gene matches. This CDR3 spans 15 amino acids. CDR3 loop: CASSLGLAATGELFF. For the CDR3, the DNA is TGCGCCAGCAGCTTAGGACTAGCGGCCACCGGGGAGCTGTTTTTT.

The chain combines TRBV15 with TRBJ1-5; TRBD1 agrees at 9 bases. The CDR3 loop spans 14 amino acids. From germline, CDR1 is LNHNV and CDR2 YYDKDF (reference sequence). The junction had 6 bases not matched to a gene; V was cut back by 8 bases and J by 4 bases. The CDR3 loop reads CATGRDRANQPQHF. The CDR3 coding sequence is TGTGCCACCGGGAGGGACAGGGCGAATCAGCCCCAGCATTTT. The full variable domain, with the rest looked up from reference TRBV15 and TRBJ1-5, is DAMVIQNPRYQVTQFGKPVTLSCSQTLNHNVMYWYQQKSSQAPKLLFHYYDKDFNNEADTPDNFQSRRPNTSFCFLDIRSPGLGDTAMYLCATGRDRANQPQHFGDGTRLSIL.

This clone was counted a single time. CDR3 bases: TGTGCCAGCAGCTTAGAACAGGCCAGGCGGGGTGGCTACACCTTC. Encoded protein: CASSLEQARRGGYTF. The genes are TRBV7-2 and TRBJ1-2; D possibly corresponds to TRBD1 (5 bases). Germline V gene data show CDR1 as SGHTA and CDR2 as FQGNSA. CDR3 length: 15 amino acids. V was cut by 1 base and J by 7 bases, with 16 bases left in between.

This clone came up once. This chain uses TRBV6-1 with TRBJ2-4, with D perhaps matching TRBD2 (6 bases). Germline CDR1 and CDR2: MNHNS and SASEGT. Trimming cost V 3 bases and J 5 bases, with 17 bases left between them. This CDR3 has 16 residues. The DNA for the CDR3 is TGTGCCAGCAGTGAGGGGCTGGGGGGTTGGCAAAACATTCAGTACTTC. Protein sequence: CASSEGLGGWQNIQYF.

The chain joins TRBV6-1 to TRBJ1-5; possible D gene TRBD1, 6 bases. Per the germline V gene, CDR1 is MNHNS and CDR2 is SASEGT. This CDR3 contains 17 residues. Trimming shortened V by 2 bases and J by 2 bases, and 16 bases separated the two germline ends. The CDR3 region is CASSERTDSWGNQPQHF. CDR3 nucleotide sequence: TGTGCCAGCAGTGAAAGAACGGACAGTTGGGGCAATCAGCCCCAGCATTTT.

The rearrangement joins TRBV14 to TRBJ1-1; maybe TRBD1 (5 bases). The CDR3 loop spans 17 amino acids. With 0 bases removed from V and 3 bases from J, the gap between germline ends came to 17 bases. Looked up from germline, CDR1 is SGHDN and CDR2 is FVKESK. The CDR3 DNA is TGTGCCAGCAGCCAAGAATTATGGGGCCAGGGTTACACTGAAGCTTTCTTT. Encoded protein: CASSQELWGQGYTEAFF.

The chain couples TRBV18 to TRBJ2-5; D is unclear. The ends were cut back, 4 bases at V and 0 bases at J, with 3 bases in the middle. Germline V gene lookup returns CDR1 KGHSH and CDR2 LQKENI. The CDR3 runs to 12 residues. For the CDR3, the DNA is TGTGCCAGCTCACGCGACCAAGAGACCCAGTACTTC. This codes for CASSRDQETQYF.

The rearrangement uses TRBV30 and TRBJ2-2; 9 bases agree with TRBD1. The CDR3 totals 15 residues. V was clipped by 3 bases and J by 4 bases; unmatched bases: 6. The V gene's germline CDR1 is GTSNPN and CDR2 SVGIG (reference sequence). The CDR3 DNA reads TGTGCCTGGAGCGGACAGGGGTTGGGCACCGGGGAGCTGTTTTTT. Amino acids: CAWSGQGLGTGELFF.

This clone has a single count. The V and J genes are TRBV19 and TRBJ1-1; D is possibly TRBD1 (5 bases). The V and J ends lost 4 bases and 2 bases respectively, with 11 bases between them. Per germline, CDR1 LNHDA and CDR2 SQIVND (reference sequence). This CDR3 spans 14 amino acids. The CDR3 region is CASSSQGINTEAFF. CDR3 nucleotides: TGTGCCAGTAGTAGTCAGGGTATCAACACTGAAGCTTTCTTT. The entire variable domain, with the rest obtained from reference TRBV19 and TRBJ1-1, is as follows: DGGITQSPKYLFRKEGQNVTLSCEQNLNHDAMYWYRQDPGQGLRLIYYSQIVNDFQKGDIAEGYSVSREKKESFPLTVTSAQKNPTAFYLCASSSQGINTEAFFGQGTRLTVV.

This chain links TRBV5-1 with TRBJ2-5; possibly TRBD1 for D (6 bases). This CDR3 is 15 amino acids long. The V end was cut by 3 bases, the J end by 4 bases, with 16 bases between. Germline-derived CDR1 and CDR2 are SGHRS and YFSETQ. The CDR3 here is CASSYQATGPETQYF. The CDR3 DNA reads TGCGCCAGCAGCTACCAAGCCACAGGGCCAGAGACCCAGTACTTC.

The chain combines TRBV2 with TRBJ2-2; D not resolved. Trimming pared 5 bases from V and 6 bases from J, leaving 16 bases between. CDR3 size: 15 residues. The germline gives CDR1 SNHLY, CDR2 FYNNEI. CDR3 region: CASSPPGVSPGELFF. In nucleotides, the CDR3 is TGTGCCAGCAGTCCCCCCGGAGTAAGCCCCGGGGAGCTGTTTTTT. Drawing the rest from reference TRBV2 and TRBJ2-2, the complete variable domain is EPEVTQTPSHQVTQMGQEVILRCVPISNHLYFYWYRQILGQKVEFLVSFYNNEISEKSEIFDDQFSVERPDGSNFTLKIRSTKLEDSAMYFCASSPPGVSPGELFFGEGSRLTVL.

The chain combines TRBV5-1 with TRBJ2-7, with D possibly being TRBD2 (6 bases). Between the trimmed V and J ends, which lost 0 bases and 3 bases, there was a span of 10 bases. This CDR3 has 14 amino acids. Looked up from germline, CDR1 is SGHRS and CDR2 is YFSETQ. Here the CDR3 reads CASSLDLGGYEQYF. CDR3 bases: TGCGCCAGCAGCTTGGATCTGGGGGGCTACGAGCAGTACTTC.